This T cell receptor beta chain is from a study of blood T cells in healthy people across ages. This clonotype was picked up a small number of times. Next came a second PCR, run for 7 to 11 cycles, which used a sample-barcoded 5' primer along with a J-beta primer mix. TCRdb reanalysed the 5' RACE reads using MiXCR and keeps one entry per CDR3 protein. The repertoire holds about 930,000 distinct CDR3 sequences, with almost 30% as singletons. Trimming pared 3 bases from V and 0 bases from J, leaving 12 bases between. The length of the CDR3 is 16 residues. These data were also reused for a study on T cells of mothers and their children.

The V call is TRBV12-3 or TRBV12-4, the J call TRBJ1-5; D is ambiguous. Sequenced material: blood. The receptor was derived from a woman in her thirties or forties in good health. The CDR3 DNA is TGTGCCAGCAGTTTCTCCAGAACTTCTAGCAATCAGCCCCAGCATTTT. It codes for CASSFSRTSSNQPQHF.